This TCR beta chain was obtained from a study of memory CD4+ T cells and cytomegalovirus serostatus. Study in general: Donors were healthy Belgian adults, 10 or so CMV seropositive and around 24 seronegative.

Study-wide findings and caveats: Of under 200 reported CMV TCRbeta sequences, under 70 were found in memory CD4+ repertoires. A US-trained random forest predicted CMV serostatus with median AUC around 0.91.

Regarding this clone: Its antigen is still unknown.

Single viable CD3+CD4+CD8-CD45RO+ cells were sorted as the memory CD4+ T cells. CD4+ T cells were isolated by positive magnetic selection. CDR1 is GTSNPN, CDR2 SVGIG, per germline (reference sequence). Between the trimmed V and J ends, which lost 4 bases and 3 bases, there was a span of 21 bases. This CDR3 is 16 amino acids long. Profiling relied on immunoSEQ multiplex PCR, and the TCRdb table lists in-frame clones only, not all of them. The data show some 44,000 clones, roughly 73% seen once. The rearrangement links TRBV30 to TRBJ2-5, with D tentatively TRBD1 (5 bases). Sequencing was performed on memory CD4+ T cells from blood. The clonotype comes from an adult in good health and CMV-seronegative. This chain's CDR3 is CAWIPIRHLQEETQYF. As DNA, the CDR3 is TGTGCCTGGATACCCATAAGGCATCTACAGGAAGAGACCCAGTACTTC. Full variable domain (remainder filled in from reference TRBV30 and TRBJ2-5): SQTIHQWPATLVQPVGSPLSLECTVEGTSNPNLYWYRQAAGRGLQLLFYSVGIGQISSEVPQNLSASRPQDRQFILSSKKLLLSDSGFYLCAWIPIRHLQEETQYFGPGTRLLVL.